The 14 T cell receptor beta chains below were found in one sample sequenced in a study of blood T cell repertoires in COVID-19 (dated by TCRdb to 2019 to 2021). The library was prepared using the immunoSEQ multiplex PCR assay. As stored in TCRdb, this immuneACCESS dataset retains in-frame rearrangements with V and J assigned. A fraction of the clones does not appear; measured against another copy, unresolved V genes explain less than half of the discrepancy, and the remainder lacks a known reason. Here the sample has around 230,000 clones; around four fifths occur a single time. The ten largest clonotypes hold approximately 13% of the sample. The sequencing input was peripheral blood. Receptor source: a woman in her sixties or seventies with active or convalescent COVID-19.

This clone was observed a few times. The chain joins TRBV10-3 to TRBJ2-3; TRBD2 matches at 8 bases. This CDR3 has 15 amino acids. With V trimmed by 10 bases and J by 4 bases, 13 bases remained unmatched. CDR1 is ENHRY and CDR2 is SYGVKD in the germline V gene. The CDR3 sequence: CATGASGGFSDTQYF. The CDR3 DNA reads as TGTGCCACCGGGGCCAGCGGGGGTTTTTCAGATACGCAGTATTTT.

The chain has TRBV10-2 and TRBJ2-2, with D perhaps matching TRBD1 (6 bases). CDR1 is WSHSY and CDR2 is SAAADI in the germline V gene. The CDR3 sequence is 14 residues long. The V gene lost 5 bases and the J gene lost 6 bases, with 13 bases spanning the gap. The CDR3 loop is CASSTGSWAGELFF. CDR3 nucleotides: TGCGCCAGCAGTACAGGGAGTTGGGCCGGGGAGCTGTTTTTT.

The chain has TRBV2 and TRBJ1-2, with a tentative D call TRBD1 (6 bases). The CDR3 is 15 residues long. V lost 7 bases, J lost 4 bases, and 19 bases lay in between. CDR1 is SNHLY, CDR2 FYNNEI, per germline. The CDR3 loop reads CASILFPGVSYGYTF. Written as DNA, the CDR3 is TGTGCCAGCATCCTTTTTCCAGGGGTTAGCTATGGCTACACCTTC.

CDR3 sequence (DNA): TGTGCCAGCAGCTTAGGCCCCAACAGGGGTACCTACGAGCAGTACTTC. Its translation is CASSLGPNRGTYEQYF. V gene TRBV11-2 combines with J gene TRBJ2-7; 7 bases are shared with TRBD1. Per the germline V gene, CDR1 is SGHAT and CDR2 is FQNNGV. CDR3 length: 16 residues. With 1 base clipped from V and 2 bases from J, the junction kept 8 bases outside the gene matches.

V is TRBV29-1 and J is TRBJ2-7; D possibly corresponds to TRBD2 (6 bases). This CDR3 comprises 12 residues. V gave up 4 bases and J gave up 1 base, with 8 bases separating them. The germline CDR1 and CDR2 sequences are SQVTM and ANQGSEA. The CDR3 protein is CSVAGGSYEQYF. The CDR3 DNA reads TGCAGCGTTGCTGGGGGGTCCTACGAGCAGTACTTC.

V usage is TRBV3-1 (or the pseudogene TRBV3-2) and J usage is TRBJ1-2, with 8 bases matching TRBD1. Germline V gene lookup returns CDR1 LGHDT and CDR2 YNNKEL (reference sequence). V was clipped by 0 bases and J by 5 bases; unmatched bases: 2. The CDR3 runs to 14 residues. The CDR3 nucleotides read TGTGCCAGCAGCCAAGATACAGGGGGATATGGCTACACCTTC. Protein: CASSQDTGGYGYTF.

This chain connects TRBV10-2 to TRBJ1-1; D may be TRBD1 (6 bases). Trimming stripped 0 bases from V and 10 bases from J, with 12 bases between. The germline V gene has CDR1 WSHSY and CDR2 SAAADI. The CDR3 is 13 residues long. The CDR3 sequence: CASSESAGAGAFF. In DNA form, the CDR3 reads TGCGCCAGCAGTGAGTCGGCAGGGGCTGGAGCTTTCTTT.

The chain employs TRBV6-2 or TRBV6-3 and TRBJ1-5, with a possible D match to TRBD1 (6 bases). V was pared by 4 bases and J by 0 bases, with 16 bases between. Germline values: CDR1 MNHEY, CDR2 SVGEGT. This CDR3 has 17 amino acids. The CDR3 spells CASSSATGTNSNQPQHF. The CDR3 nucleotides are TGTGCCAGCAGTTCAGCCACCGGGACAAATAGCAATCAGCCCCAGCATTTT.

This CDR3 is CASSQDSGGGYSNEQFF. CDR3 nucleotide sequence: TGTGCCAGCAGCCAAGATTCTGGGGGGGGTTATAGCAATGAGCAGTTCTTC. The chain recombines TRBV3-1 (or the pseudogene TRBV3-2) with TRBJ2-1, with 7 bases matching TRBD2. The CDR3 has 17 amino acids. V gave up 0 bases and J gave up 6 bases; unmatched junction bases: 11. The germline gives CDR1 LGHDT, CDR2 YNNKEL (reference sequence).

V is TRBV9 and J is TRBJ1-4; tentative D call: TRBD1 (6 bases). Germline V gene data show CDR1 as SGDLS and CDR2 as YYNGEE. This CDR3 region has 15 residues. Deletions cut 4 bases from V and 2 bases from J, with 12 bases between. CDR3 protein: CASSRRGNTNEKLFF. The CDR3 DNA follows: TGTGCCAGCAGCCGTAGGGGGAATACTAATGAAAAACTGTTTTTT.

The chain is built from TRBV6-5 and TRBJ1-6, with 7 bases aligning to TRBD1. The V gene end was trimmed by 6 bases and the J gene end by 3 bases; junction bases not matched to a gene: 5. This CDR3 has 15 amino acids. CDR1 and CDR2 (germline): MNHEY, SVGAGI. The CDR3 DNA is TGTGCCAGCAGCCTCTACAGGGGCTATAATTCACCCCTCCACTTT. As protein: CASSLYRGYNSPLHF.

The chain carries TRBV18 and TRBJ2-1; 10 bases match TRBD2. CDR3 length: 14 amino acids. V was pared by 3 bases and J by 6 bases, with 2 bases of the junction left unmatched. Germline CDR1 is KGHSH and CDR2 is LQKENI. CDR3 in DNA: TGTGCCAGCTCACCGCCTAGCGGGGGCAATGAGCAGTTCTTC. Encoded protein: CASSPPSGGNEQFF.

This chain connects TRBV2 to TRBJ2-1, with a tentative D call TRBD2 (7 bases). Germline-derived CDR1 and CDR2 are SNHLY and FYNNEI. The CDR3 is made up of 16 amino acids. Trimming left V 2 bases short and J 5 bases short, with 16 bases between. CDR3 nucleotides: TGTGCCAGCAGTGAAATGGGGGGGGGCCGAAACAATGAGCAGTTCTTC. Residues: CASSEMGGGRNNEQFF.

The chain recombines TRBV6-2 or TRBV6-3 with TRBJ1-2; 7 bases match TRBD1. The CDR3 length is 13 residues. CDR1 is MNHEY, CDR2 SVGEGT, per germline. J gave up 7 bases and V 6 bases, and 8 bases lay outside the gene matches. The CDR3 coding sequence is TGTGCCAGCAGCCCCACAGGGGAGGCTGGCTACACCTTC. Its protein is CASSPTGEAGYTF.